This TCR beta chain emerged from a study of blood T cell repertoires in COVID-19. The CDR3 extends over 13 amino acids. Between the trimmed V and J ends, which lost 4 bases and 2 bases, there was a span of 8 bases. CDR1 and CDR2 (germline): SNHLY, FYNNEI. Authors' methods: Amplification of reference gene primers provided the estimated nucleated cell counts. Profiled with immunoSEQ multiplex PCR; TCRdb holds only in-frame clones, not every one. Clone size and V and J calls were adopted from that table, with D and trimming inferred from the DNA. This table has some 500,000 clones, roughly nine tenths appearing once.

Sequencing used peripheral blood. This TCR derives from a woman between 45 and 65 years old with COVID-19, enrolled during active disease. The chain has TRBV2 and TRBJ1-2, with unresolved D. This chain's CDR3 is CASSGEGNYGYTF. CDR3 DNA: TGTGCCAGCAGTGGTGAGGGCAACTATGGCTACACCTTC.